These T cell receptor beta chains were read from a single sample in a study of CD8 T cells in Susac syndrome. A single record per CDR3 protein comes from TCRdb applying MiXCR to the immunoSEQ multiplex PCR reads. The repertoire includes about 190,000 distinct CDR3 sequences, 90% to 97% of them detected once, and 0.098% sits in the top ten. Sequencing was done on a sample of CD4+ T cells from PBMCs. These receptors came from a human donor with Susac syndrome. Both conserved end residues are part of each CDR3.

cdr3_aa	v_call
CASSYSGRGGRETQYF	TRBV6-2/TRBV6-3
CAISSLRGETQYF	TRBV10-3
CASSQFLDTEAFF	TRBV3-1
CSVGRETEAFF	TRBV29-1
CASSLLGTGELFF	TRBV12-3/TRBV12-4
CSASASPEDTQYF	TRBV20-1
CATSPRFQETQYF	TRBV15
CASSSPGQKVQETQYF	TRBV6-5
CAWRPTGAGGYTF	TRBV30
CASSSYRGSAEAFF	TRBV27
CALQQANPGGTEAFF	TRBV5-4
CASSPGGPMNTEAFF	TRBV5-1
CASRPSESWHEKLFF	TRBV19
CASSVATGGISPLHF	TRBV12-3/TRBV12-4
CSAYPSGLREETQYF	TRBV20-1
CASSLLTGSGANVLTF	TRBV19
CSVSRAPYEQYF	TRBV29-1
CASSQISGAGEEQYF	TRBV10-2
CASSTSTSGAYEQYF	TRBV6-1
CGRRVGNTEAFF	TRBV20-1
CSAPLAGRGRAKNIQYF	TRBV20-1
CSGGQAPNYGYTF	TRBV29-1
CASSLSGLLQETQYF	TRBV12-3/TRBV12-4
CAWKQGVGTDTQYF	TRBV30
CASSPRRGSNTGELFF	TRBV6-1
CASSFWSTDTQYF	TRBV27
CASSSPLKGSDTQYF	TRBV7-2
CATMSARTQYF	TRBV12-3/TRBV12-4
CASSLVNGGLAEAFF	TRBV5-1
CASSTRQGRGYGYTF	TRBV27
CSVDPGQGAPGQLNTEAFF	TRBV29-1
CASTYRDMNTEAFF	TRBV12-3/TRBV12-4
CSAFLEHPYEQYF	TRBV29-1
CSVDPTATSTDTQYF	TRBV29-1
CASNPPGGGYNEQFF	TRBV7-8
CASSPGQLYEQYF	TRBV5-1
CASSSGTRRWETQYF	TRBV28
CAWSGGPTTNEKLFF	TRBV30
CASSLVQVPGELFF	TRBV5-6
CASSPSAVASTGELFF	TRBV4-2
CASSPRSWGENTEAFF	TRBV18
CASSPFFEQGDEQFF	TRBV7-7
CASSFGRVSTDTQYF	TRBV27
CASSFPGGTGYNEQFF	TRBV6-5
CASREGQDEQYF	TRBV18
CASRWDRVSYEQYF	TRBV5-1
CASSRGGLGANVLTF	TRBV6-5
CASSLLGGAGGANVLTF	TRBV14
CATRTGIKYQETQYF	TRBV11-1
CASSEVMGYEQYF	TRBV6-1
CSARDGPDYEQYF	TRBV20-1